These 17 T cell receptor beta chains came from one sample sequenced in a study of blood T cell repertoires in COVID-19. Data came from immunoSEQ multiplex PCR; TCRdb stores just in-frame clones and leaves some out. This table holds some 290,000 clones, approximately 91% found once. What was sequenced was PBMCs or T cells enriched from blood (not recorded which). The receptors here all came from a woman in her 40s with acute COVID-19.

The rearrangement links TRBV6-2 or TRBV6-3 to TRBJ1-2; D not resolved. Germline values: CDR1 MNHEY, CDR2 SVGEGT. V lost 0 bases and J 2 bases, leaving 10 bases between the germline ends. The CDR3 has 15 residues. CDR3 nucleotides: TGTGCCAGCAGTTACTCGAACACCTGGAACTATGGCTACACCTTC. This gives the protein CASSYSNTWNYGYTF.

The chain joins TRBV27 to TRBJ2-2, with 8 bases aligning to TRBD1. Germline loops: CDR1 MNHEY, CDR2 SMNVEV (reference sequence). The CDR3 length is 14 residues. With 8 bases clipped from V and 5 bases from J, the junction kept 7 bases outside the gene matches. DNA of the CDR3: TGTGCCAGCGGACAGGGACGTAGGACCGGGGAGCTGTTTTTT. This translates into CASGQGRRTGELFF.

The chain employs TRBV7-2 and TRBJ1-5, with 8 bases aligning to TRBD1. Unmatched junction bases numbered 4, after V lost 0 bases and J lost 3 bases. Germline V lookup: CDR1 SGHTA, CDR2 FQGNSA. This CDR3 spans 16 amino acids. The DNA of the CDR3 is TGTGCCAGCAGCTTAGCTGGACAGGGCACCAATCAGCCCCAGCATTTT. Encoded protein: CASSLAGQGTNQPQHF.

In its sample, this clone was seen a few times. The chain recombines TRBV4-1 with TRBJ1-2; D is undetermined. V gave up 1 base and J gave up 0 bases, with 12 bases separating them. From germline, CDR1 is MGHRA and CDR2 YSYEKL. CDR3 size: 16 residues. The chain's CDR3 is CASSQGDWNTNYGYTF. The CDR3 nucleotides read TGCGCCAGCAGCCAAGGTGACTGGAACACTAACTATGGCTACACCTTC.

The rearrangement joins TRBV29-1 to TRBJ2-1, with TRBD2 identical over 8 bases. The trim removed 8 bases at V and 7 bases at J, leaving 10 bases unmatched. CDR3 size: 13 residues. Germline V lookup: CDR1 SQVTM, CDR2 ANQGSEA. The CDR3 bases are TGCAGCTGGGAGCGGGAGCTCGGGAATGAGCAGTTCTTC. This gives the protein CSWERELGNEQFF.

The V gene is TRBV5-5, the J gene TRBJ1-3; a possible D gene is TRBD1 (6 bases). This CDR3 comprises 14 residues. Trimming took 1 base from V and 2 from J, leaving 7 bases between them. The germline V gene encodes CDR1 SGHKS and CDR2 YYEKEE (reference sequence). The DNA of the CDR3 is TGTGCCAGCAGCTTGACAGGGACTGGAAACACCATATATTTT. Its protein is CASSLTGTGNTIYF.

The V gene is TRBV19, the J gene TRBJ1-3, with D hard to call. Germline loops: CDR1 LNHDA, CDR2 SQIVND (reference sequence). Trimming pared 6 bases from V and 8 bases from J, leaving 23 bases between. CDR3 length: 16 amino acids. CDR3 protein: CASRIARKEGRDTIYF. The CDR3 nucleotides read TGTGCCAGTAGAATCGCAAGGAAGGAGGGTCGAGACACCATATATTTT.

The chain has TRBV19 and TRBJ1-4; no clear D. There are 14 residues in the CDR3. V was clipped by 4 bases and J by 4 bases, with 10 bases between them. Germline loops: CDR1 LNHDA, CDR2 SQIVND (reference sequence). The CDR3 spells CASSRARLNEKLFF. DNA for the CDR3: TGTGCCAGTAGTAGGGCCCGGCTTAATGAAAAACTGTTTTTT.

This sequence joins TRBV7-2 and TRBJ2-1; D is perhaps TRBD2 (6 bases). CDR1 and CDR2 (germline): SGHTA, FQGNSA. The CDR3 loop spans 15 amino acids. V was trimmed by 1 base and J by 0 bases, leaving 7 bases between them. CDR3 sequence (DNA): TGTGCCAGCAGCTTAGGCGGGAACTCCTACAATGAGCAGTTCTTC. This gives the protein CASSLGGNSYNEQFF.

The genes are TRBV29-1 and TRBJ2-7; TRBD2 matches 7 bases. Trimming took 4 bases from V and 0 from J; bases not matched to a gene: 6. This CDR3 spans 14 amino acids. In germline, CDR1 is SQVTM, CDR2 ANQGSEA. CDR3 protein: CSVGDGRPSYEQYF. Written as DNA, the CDR3 is TGCAGCGTTGGTGACGGGAGGCCCTCCTACGAGCAGTACTTC.

This chain links TRBV27 with TRBJ1-1; weak D call: TRBD1 (5 bases). The CDR3 is made up of 13 amino acids. Trimming shortened V by 5 bases and J by 4 bases, and 11 bases separated the two germline ends. Germline CDR1 is MNHEY and CDR2 is SMNVEV (reference sequence). In nucleotides, the CDR3 is TGTGCCAGCAGTGGGACTTCGGGCACTGAAGCTTTCTTT. Translating it yields CASSGTSGTEAFF.

The CDR3: CASSFLTSGRANYNEQFF. CDR3 coding DNA: TGTGCCAGCAGTTTCCTTACTAGCGGGAGGGCCAATTACAATGAGCAGTTCTTC. The V call is TRBV6-2 or TRBV6-3, the J call TRBJ2-1; TRBD2 matches at 13 bases. J lost 4 bases, V lost 4 bases, and 10 bases had no gene match. The V gene's germline CDR1 is MNHEY and CDR2 SVGEGT. The CDR3 sequence is 18 residues long.

The V call is TRBV2, the J call TRBJ2-4, with 8 bases identical to TRBD2. Germline V lookup: CDR1 SNHLY, CDR2 FYNNEI. Trimming removed 1 base from V and 8 bases from J; junction bases left unmatched: 4. This CDR3 has 14 amino acids. CDR3 nucleotide sequence: TGTGCCAGCAGTGAAGTGGGACTAGAAGACATTCAGTACTTC. This translates into CASSEVGLEDIQYF.

The chain couples TRBV2 to TRBJ2-5; 8 nucleotides match TRBD1. This CDR3 is built from 14 residues. Per the germline V gene, CDR1 is SNHLY and CDR2 is FYNNEI. V was clipped by 5 bases and J by 1 base; unmatched bases: 3. The CDR3 DNA sequence: TGTGCCAGCAGTCCGGACAGGGCCCAAGAGACCCAGTACTTC. It yields the protein CASSPDRAQETQYF.

The chain recombines TRBV6-5 with TRBJ2-5, with 11 bases identical to TRBD2. With V trimmed by 6 bases and J by 5 bases, 8 bases remained unmatched. The CDR3 has 15 amino acids. Germline V CDR1 and CDR2: MNHEY, SVGAGI. CDR3 nucleotide sequence: TGTGCCAGCAGAGAGACTAGCGGGGTTATTGAGACCCAGTACTTC. It is translated as CASRETSGVIETQYF.

V is TRBV18 and J is TRBJ2-1; possibly TRBD2 for D (6 bases). The CDR3 length is 16 residues. The V gene lost 4 bases and the J gene lost 2 bases, with 15 bases spanning the gap. The germline gives CDR1 KGHSH, CDR2 LQKENI. Here the CDR3 DNA reads TGTGCCAGCTCACTCAACTCGGCGGGAACCTACAATGAGCAGTTCTTC. Its protein is CASSLNSAGTYNEQFF.

The V and J genes are TRBV6-2 or TRBV6-3 and TRBJ1-2, with unresolved D. There are 11 residues in the CDR3. With 6 bases removed from V and 4 bases from J, the gap between germline ends came to 6 bases. Germline V lookup: CDR1 MNHEY, CDR2 SVGEGT. The CDR3 protein is CASSEVYGYTF. The CDR3 region has the DNA TGTGCCAGCAGCGAGGTCTATGGCTACACCTTC.